The source of this T cell receptor beta chain is a study of a mutant IDH1 vaccine in newly diagnosed glioma. Across the whole study: Most patients had received both radiotherapy and temozolomide, the prior options being radiotherapy, temozolomide, or both.

The CDR3 covers 12 residues. Germline V gene lookup returns CDR1 SGHVS and CDR2 FQNEAQ. Trimming cost V 4 bases and J 11 bases, with 14 bases left between them. Here immunoSEQ multiplex PCR was the method, and the copy in TCRdb shows in-frame clones only, minus some. The sample has under 40,000 clones; 84% are singletons. Time point meaning: week 47, end of study. Topical imiquimod accompanied each vaccine dose, which consisted of 300 ug of mutant IDH1 20-mer peptide. Each astrocytoma in the donors was new, WHO grade 3 or 4, IDH1-mutant and ATRX-lost. Study results and caveats: Vaccine-induced responses were seen in roughly 93% of patients, spanning several MHC alleles.

On this clone: Its antigen is as yet unknown.

The TCR was taken from a man in his thirties or forties with glioma. The sample was PBMCs, taken from a glioma patient whose treatment included an IDH1 peptide vaccine. The chain combines TRBV7-8 with TRBJ1-1, with D tentatively TRBD1 (6 bases). The CDR3 protein is CASSSRDKRAFF. The CDR3 region has the DNA TGTGCCAGCAGCTCCCGGGACAAGCGGGCTTTCTTT. Drawing the rest from reference TRBV7-8 and TRBJ1-1, the complete variable domain is GAGVSQSPRYKVAKRGQDVALRCDPISGHVSLFWYQQALGQGPEFLTYFQNEAQLDKSGLPSDRFFAERPEGSVSTLKIQRTQQEDSAVYLCASSSRDKRAFFGQGTRLTVV.